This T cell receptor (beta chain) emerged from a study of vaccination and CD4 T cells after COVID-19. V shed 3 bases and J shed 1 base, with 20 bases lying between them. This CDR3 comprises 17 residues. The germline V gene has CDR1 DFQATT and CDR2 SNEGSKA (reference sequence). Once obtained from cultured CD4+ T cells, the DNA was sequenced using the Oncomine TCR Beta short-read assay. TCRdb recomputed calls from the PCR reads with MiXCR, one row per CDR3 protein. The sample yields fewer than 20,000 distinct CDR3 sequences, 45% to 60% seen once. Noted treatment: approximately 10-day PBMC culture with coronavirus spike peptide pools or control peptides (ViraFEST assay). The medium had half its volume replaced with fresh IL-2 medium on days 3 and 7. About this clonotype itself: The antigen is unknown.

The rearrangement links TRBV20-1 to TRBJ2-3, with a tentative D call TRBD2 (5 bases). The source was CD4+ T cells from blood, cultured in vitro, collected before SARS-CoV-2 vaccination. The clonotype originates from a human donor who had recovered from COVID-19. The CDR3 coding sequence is TGCAGTGCTAGTCACCAATCCGGGAACATTCGCACAGATACGCAGTATTTT. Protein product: CSASHQSGNIRTDTQYF.